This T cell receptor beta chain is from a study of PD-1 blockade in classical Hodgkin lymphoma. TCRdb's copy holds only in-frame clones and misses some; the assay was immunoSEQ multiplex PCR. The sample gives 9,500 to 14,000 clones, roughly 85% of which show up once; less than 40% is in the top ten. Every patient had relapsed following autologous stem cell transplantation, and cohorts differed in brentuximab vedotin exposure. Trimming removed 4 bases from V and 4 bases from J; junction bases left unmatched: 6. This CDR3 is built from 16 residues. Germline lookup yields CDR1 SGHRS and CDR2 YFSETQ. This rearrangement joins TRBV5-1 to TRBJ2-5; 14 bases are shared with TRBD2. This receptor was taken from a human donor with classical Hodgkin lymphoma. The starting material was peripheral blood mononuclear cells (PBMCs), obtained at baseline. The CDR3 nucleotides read TGCGCCAGCAGCGAGACTAGCGGGGGGGCAGGAGAGACCCAGTACTTC. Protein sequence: CASSETSGGAGETQYF. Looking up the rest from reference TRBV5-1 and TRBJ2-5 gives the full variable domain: KAGVTQTPRYLIKTRGQQVTLSCSPISGHRSVSWYQQTPGQGLQFLFEYFSETQRNKGNFPGRFSGRQFSNSRSEMNVSTLELGDSALYLCASSETSGGAGETQYFGPGTRLLVL.